This T cell receptor (beta chain) is from a study of response to subunit inactivated influenza vaccine. Study results and caveats: T cells newly recruited by each seasonal influenza vaccination are few, the authors suggested.

This clonotype showed up just a few times. Its antigen is currently unknown. Trimming took 7 bases from V and 11 from J; bases not matched to a gene: 7. Germline V gives CDR1 DFQATT, CDR2 SNEGSKA (reference sequence). The CDR3 has 11 residues. TCRdb re-called the RT-PCR reads through MiXCR, storing one row per CDR3 protein. The repertoire holds 700,000 to 900,000 distinct CDR3 sequences, approximately 21% seen once, with roughly a tenth in the top ten. Source: PBMCs from blood, taken around 5 days after vaccination. This sequence joins TRBV20-1 and TRBJ1-5; 8 bases fit TRBD1. The clonotype originates from a man aged 45-65 years who received an inactivated influenza vaccine. The CDR3 region is CSGAQGVAQHF. For the CDR3, the DNA is TGCAGTGGGGCACAGGGGGTGGCCCAGCATTTT.